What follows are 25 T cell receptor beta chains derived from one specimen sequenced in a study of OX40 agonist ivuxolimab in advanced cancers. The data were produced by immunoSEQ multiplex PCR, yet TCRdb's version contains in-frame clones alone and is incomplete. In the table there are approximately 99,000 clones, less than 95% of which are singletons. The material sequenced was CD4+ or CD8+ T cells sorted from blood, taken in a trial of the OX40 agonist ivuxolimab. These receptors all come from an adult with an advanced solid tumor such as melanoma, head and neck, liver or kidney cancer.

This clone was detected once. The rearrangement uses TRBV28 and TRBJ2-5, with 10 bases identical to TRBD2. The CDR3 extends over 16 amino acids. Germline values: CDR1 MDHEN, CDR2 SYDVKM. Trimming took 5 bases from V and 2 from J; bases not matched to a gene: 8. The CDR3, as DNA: TGTGCCAGCAGTCCCCGACGGACTAGCGGACAAGAGACCCAGTACTTC. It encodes CASSPRRTSGQETQYF.

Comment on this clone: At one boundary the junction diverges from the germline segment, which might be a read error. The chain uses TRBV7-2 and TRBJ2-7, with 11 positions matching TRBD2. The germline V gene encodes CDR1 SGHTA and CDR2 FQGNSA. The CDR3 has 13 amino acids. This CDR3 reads CASSSRTSGPRHF. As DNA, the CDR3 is TGTGCCAGCAGCTCTAGGACTAGCGGGCCTCGTCACTTC.

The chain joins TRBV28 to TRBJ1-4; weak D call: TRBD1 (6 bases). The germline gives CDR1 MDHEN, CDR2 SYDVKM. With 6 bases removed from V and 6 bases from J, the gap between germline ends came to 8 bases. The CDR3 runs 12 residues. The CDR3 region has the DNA TGTGCCAGCAGACAGGGCGATGAAAAACTGTTTTTT. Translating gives CASRQGDEKLFF.

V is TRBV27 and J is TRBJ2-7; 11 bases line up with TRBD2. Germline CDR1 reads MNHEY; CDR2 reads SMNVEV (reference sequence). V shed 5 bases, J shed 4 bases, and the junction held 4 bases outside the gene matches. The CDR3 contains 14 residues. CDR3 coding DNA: TGTGCCAGCAGTCCGACTAGCGGGATTTACGAGCAGTACTTC. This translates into CASSPTSGIYEQYF.

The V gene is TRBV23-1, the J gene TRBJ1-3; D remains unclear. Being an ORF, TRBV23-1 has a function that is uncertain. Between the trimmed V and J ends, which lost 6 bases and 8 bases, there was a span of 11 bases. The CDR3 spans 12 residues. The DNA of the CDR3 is TGCGCCAGCAGGTTGAGGATAGACACCATATATTTT. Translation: CASRLRIDTIYF.

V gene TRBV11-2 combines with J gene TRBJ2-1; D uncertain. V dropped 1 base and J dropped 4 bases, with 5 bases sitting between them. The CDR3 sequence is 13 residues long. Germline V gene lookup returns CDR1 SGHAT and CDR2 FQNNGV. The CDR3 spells CASSLAAYNEQFF. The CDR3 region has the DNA TGTGCCAGCAGCTTAGCAGCGTACAATGAGCAGTTCTTC.

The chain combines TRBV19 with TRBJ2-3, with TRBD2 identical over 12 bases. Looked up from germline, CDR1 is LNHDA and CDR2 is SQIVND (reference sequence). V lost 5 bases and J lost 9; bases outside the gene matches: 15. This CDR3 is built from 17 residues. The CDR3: CASSPPRLAGAGSTQYF. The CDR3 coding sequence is TGTGCCAGTAGTCCCCCCCGACTAGCGGGGGCCGGTTCAACGCAGTATTTT.

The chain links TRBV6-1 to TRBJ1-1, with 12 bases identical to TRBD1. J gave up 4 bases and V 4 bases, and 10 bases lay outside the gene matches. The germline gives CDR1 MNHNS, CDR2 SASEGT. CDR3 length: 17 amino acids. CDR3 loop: CASSGPGTGGLVTEAFF. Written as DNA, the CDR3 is TGTGCCAGCAGTGGCCCCGGGACAGGGGGCTTGGTCACTGAAGCTTTCTTT.

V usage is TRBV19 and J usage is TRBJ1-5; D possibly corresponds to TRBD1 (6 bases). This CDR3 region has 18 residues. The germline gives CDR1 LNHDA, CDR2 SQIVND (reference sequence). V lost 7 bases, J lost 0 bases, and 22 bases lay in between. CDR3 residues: CASIPAAGARSSNQPQHF. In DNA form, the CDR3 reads TGTGCCAGTATTCCCGCCGCGGGGGCGAGATCTAGCAATCAGCCCCAGCATTTT.

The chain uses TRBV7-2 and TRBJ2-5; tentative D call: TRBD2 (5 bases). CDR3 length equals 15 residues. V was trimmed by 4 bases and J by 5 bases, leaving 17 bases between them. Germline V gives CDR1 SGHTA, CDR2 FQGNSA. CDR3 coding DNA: TGTGCCAGCAGCTCGAACCCGGGATTAACGGAGACCCAGTACTTC. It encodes CASSSNPGLTETQYF.

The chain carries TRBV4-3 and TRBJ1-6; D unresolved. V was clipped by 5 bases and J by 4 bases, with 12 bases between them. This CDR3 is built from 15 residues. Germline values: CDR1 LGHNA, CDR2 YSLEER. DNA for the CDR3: TGCGCCAGCAGCGCACAAACGGATTATAATTCACCCCTCCACTTT. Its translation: CASSAQTDYNSPLHF.

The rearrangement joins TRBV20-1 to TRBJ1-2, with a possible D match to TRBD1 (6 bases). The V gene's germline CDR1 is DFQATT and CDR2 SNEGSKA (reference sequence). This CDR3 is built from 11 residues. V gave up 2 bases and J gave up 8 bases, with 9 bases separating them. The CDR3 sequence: CSARSQGGYTF. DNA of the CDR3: TGCAGTGCTAGAAGTCAGGGGGGCTACACCTTC.

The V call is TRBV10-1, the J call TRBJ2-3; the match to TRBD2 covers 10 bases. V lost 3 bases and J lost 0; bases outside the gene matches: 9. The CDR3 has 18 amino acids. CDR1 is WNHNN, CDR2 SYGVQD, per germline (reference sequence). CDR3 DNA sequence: TGCGCCAGCAGTGACTCCGCTAGCGGGGGATCTAGCACAGATACGCAGTATTTT. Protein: CASSDSASGGSSTDTQYF.

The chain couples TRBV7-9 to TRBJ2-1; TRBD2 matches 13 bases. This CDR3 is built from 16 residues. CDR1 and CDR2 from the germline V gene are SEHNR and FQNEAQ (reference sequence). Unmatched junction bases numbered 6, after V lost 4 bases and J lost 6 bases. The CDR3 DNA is TGTGCCAGCAGCTACGCCGGGACTAGCGGGATCAATGAGCAGTTCTTC. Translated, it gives CASSYAGTSGINEQFF.

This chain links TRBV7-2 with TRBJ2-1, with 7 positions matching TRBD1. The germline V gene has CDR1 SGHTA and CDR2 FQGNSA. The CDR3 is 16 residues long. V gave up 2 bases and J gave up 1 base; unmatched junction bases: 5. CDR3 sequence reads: CASSLWAGGSYNEQFF. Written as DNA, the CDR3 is TGTGCCAGCAGCTTATGGGCAGGGGGTTCCTACAATGAGCAGTTCTTC.

The CDR3 protein is CASSPHFNTDTQYF. CDR3 DNA sequence: TGTGCCAGCAGCCCACACTTCAATACAGATACGCAGTATTTT. The genes are TRBV11-3 and TRBJ2-3; D is unclear. The germline gives CDR1 SGHNT, CDR2 YENEEA. Trimming left V 5 bases short and J 3 bases short, with 12 bases between. The CDR3 has 14 residues. Filled out from reference TRBV11-3 and TRBJ2-3, the complete variable domain reads EAGVVQSPRYKIIEKKQPVAFWCNPISGHNTLYWYLQNLGQGPELLIRYENEEAVDDSQLPKDRFSAERLKGVDSTLKIQPAELGDSAVYLCASSPHFNTDTQYFGPGTRLTVL.

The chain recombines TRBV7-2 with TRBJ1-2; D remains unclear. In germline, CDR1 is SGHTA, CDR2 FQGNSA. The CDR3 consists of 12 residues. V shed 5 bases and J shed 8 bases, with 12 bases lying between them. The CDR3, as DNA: TGTGCCAGCAGCAATACTACGGGGGGCTACACCTTC. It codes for CASSNTTGGYTF. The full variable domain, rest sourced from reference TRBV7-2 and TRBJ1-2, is GAGVSQSPSNKVTEKGKDVELRCDPISGHTALYWYRQSLGQGLEFLIYFQGNSAPDKSGLPSDRFSAERTGGSVSTLTIQRTQQEDSAVYLCASSNTTGGYTFGSGTRLTVV.

CDR3 protein: CASRPGVPGKGEQYF. The CDR3 DNA is TGCGCCAGCAGGCCCGGAGTGCCAGGGAAAGGCGAGCAGTACTTC. The rearrangement uses TRBV4-1 and TRBJ2-7, with D possibly matching TRBD1 (5 bases). Germline lookup yields CDR1 MGHRA and CDR2 YSYEKL. This CDR3 spans 15 amino acids. Trimming left V 6 bases short and J 6 bases short, with 21 bases between.

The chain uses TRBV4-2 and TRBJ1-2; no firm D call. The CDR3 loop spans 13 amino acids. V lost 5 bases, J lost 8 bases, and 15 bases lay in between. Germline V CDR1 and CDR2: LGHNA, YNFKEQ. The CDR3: CASSSVAQWGYTF. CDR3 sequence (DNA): TGTGCCAGCAGCTCCGTCGCCCAGTGGGGCTACACCTTC.

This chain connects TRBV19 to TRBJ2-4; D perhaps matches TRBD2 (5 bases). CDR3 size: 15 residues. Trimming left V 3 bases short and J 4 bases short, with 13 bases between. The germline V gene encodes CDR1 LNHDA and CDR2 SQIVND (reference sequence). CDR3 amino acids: CASSINRDPKNIQYF. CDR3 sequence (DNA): TGTGCCAGTAGTATTAACCGGGATCCAAAAAACATTCAGTACTTC.

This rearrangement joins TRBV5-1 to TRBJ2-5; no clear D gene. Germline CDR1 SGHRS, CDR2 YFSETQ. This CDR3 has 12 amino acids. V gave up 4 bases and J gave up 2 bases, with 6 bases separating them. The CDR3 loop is CASSETQETQYF. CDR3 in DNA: TGCGCCAGCAGCGAAACACAAGAGACCCAGTACTTC.

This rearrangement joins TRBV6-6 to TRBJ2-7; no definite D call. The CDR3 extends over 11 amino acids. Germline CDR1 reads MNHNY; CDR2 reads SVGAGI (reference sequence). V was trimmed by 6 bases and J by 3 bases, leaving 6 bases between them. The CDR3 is CASRRLYEQYF. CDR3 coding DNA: TGTGCCAGCAGGCGCCTCTACGAGCAGTACTTC.

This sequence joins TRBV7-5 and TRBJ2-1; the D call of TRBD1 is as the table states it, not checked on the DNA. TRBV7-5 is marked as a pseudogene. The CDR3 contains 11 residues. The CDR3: CASSRGQGSFF. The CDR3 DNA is TGTGCCAGCAGCAGGGGACAGGGGAGTTTCTTC.

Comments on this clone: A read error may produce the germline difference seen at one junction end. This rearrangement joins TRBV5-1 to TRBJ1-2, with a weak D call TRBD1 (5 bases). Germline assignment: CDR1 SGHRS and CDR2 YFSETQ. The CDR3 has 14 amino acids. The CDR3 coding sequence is TGCGCCAGCACCGCCGACAGAGCAGTCTATGGCTGCACCTTC. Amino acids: CASTADRAVYGCTF. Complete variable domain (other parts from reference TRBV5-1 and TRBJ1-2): KAGVTQTPRYLIKTRGQQVTLSCSPISGHRSVSWYQQTPGQGLQFLFEYFSETQRNKGNFPGRFSGRQFSNSRSEMNVSTLELGDSALYLCASTADRAVYGCTFGSGTRLTVV.

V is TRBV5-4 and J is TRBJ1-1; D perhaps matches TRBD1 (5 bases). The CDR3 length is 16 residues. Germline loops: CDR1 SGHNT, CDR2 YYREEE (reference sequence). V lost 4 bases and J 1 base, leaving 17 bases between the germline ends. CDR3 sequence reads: CASSQVPSGGNTEAFF. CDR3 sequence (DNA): TGTGCCAGCAGCCAAGTCCCCTCGGGGGGGAACACTGAAGCTTTCTTT.